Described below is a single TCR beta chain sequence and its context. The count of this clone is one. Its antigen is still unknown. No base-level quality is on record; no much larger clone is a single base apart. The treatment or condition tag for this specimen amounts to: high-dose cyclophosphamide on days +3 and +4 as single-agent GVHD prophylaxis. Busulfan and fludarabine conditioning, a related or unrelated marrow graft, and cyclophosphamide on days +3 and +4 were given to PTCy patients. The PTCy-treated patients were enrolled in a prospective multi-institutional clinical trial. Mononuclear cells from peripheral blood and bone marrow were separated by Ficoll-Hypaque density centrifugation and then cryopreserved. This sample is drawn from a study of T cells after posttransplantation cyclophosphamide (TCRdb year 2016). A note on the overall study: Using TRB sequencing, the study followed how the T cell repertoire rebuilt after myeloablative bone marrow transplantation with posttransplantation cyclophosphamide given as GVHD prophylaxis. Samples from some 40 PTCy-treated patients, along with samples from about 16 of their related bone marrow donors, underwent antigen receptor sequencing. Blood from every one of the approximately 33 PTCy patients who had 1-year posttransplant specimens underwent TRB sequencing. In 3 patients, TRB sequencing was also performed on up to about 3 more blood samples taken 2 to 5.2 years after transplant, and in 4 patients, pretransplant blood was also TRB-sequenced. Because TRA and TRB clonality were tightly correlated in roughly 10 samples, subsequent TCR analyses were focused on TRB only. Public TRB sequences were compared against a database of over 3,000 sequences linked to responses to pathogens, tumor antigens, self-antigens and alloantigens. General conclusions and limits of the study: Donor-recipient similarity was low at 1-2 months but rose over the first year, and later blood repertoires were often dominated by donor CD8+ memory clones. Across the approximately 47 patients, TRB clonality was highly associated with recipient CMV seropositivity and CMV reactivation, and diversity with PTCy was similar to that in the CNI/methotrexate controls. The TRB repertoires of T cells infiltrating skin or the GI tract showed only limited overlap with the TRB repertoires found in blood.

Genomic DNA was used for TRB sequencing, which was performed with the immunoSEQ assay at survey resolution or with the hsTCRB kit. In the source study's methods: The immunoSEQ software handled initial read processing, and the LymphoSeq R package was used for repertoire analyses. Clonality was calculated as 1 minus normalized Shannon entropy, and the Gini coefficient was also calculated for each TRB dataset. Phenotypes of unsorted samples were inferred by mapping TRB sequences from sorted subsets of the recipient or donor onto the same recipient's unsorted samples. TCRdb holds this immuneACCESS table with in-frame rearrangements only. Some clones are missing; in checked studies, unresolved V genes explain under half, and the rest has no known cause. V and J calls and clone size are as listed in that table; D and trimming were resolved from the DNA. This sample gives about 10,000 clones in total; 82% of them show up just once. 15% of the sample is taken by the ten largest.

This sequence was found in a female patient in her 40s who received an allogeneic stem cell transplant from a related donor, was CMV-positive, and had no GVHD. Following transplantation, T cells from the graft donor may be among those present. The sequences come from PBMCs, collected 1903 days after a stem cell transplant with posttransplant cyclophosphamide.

The sequenced DNA is TGTGCCAGCAGCAAAGTTGGCAGTTCCAATGAAAAACTGTTTTTT. The translation is CASSKVGSSNEKLFF. This sequence uses TRBV21-1 and TRBJ1-4; TRBD1 was called by the table and not checked on the DNA. TRBV21-1 is described as a pseudogene. The CDR3 covers 15 residues, taking in both the cysteine and the phenylalanine. Kept here is only the CDR3 DNA, which spans 45 bases and is read in frame from base 1.